This T cell receptor (beta chain) was sequenced for a study of CD8+ T cells in alopecia areata. About the study: Treatment ran 6 to 18 months, with 6 months of follow-up afterward.

Sequencing used cDNA as its template, made by extracting RNA and reverse transcribing it. Here immunoSEQ multiplex PCR was the method, and the copy in TCRdb shows in-frame clones only, minus some. The sample records fewer than 200,000 clones, about 63% being singletons. Germline CDR1 and CDR2: SNHLY and FYNNEI. V shed 2 bases and J shed 1 base, with 11 bases lying between them. There are 15 residues in the CDR3. The study team obtained lesional scalp punch biopsies and peripheral blood from alopecia areata patients. This rearrangement joins TRBV2 to TRBJ1-2; no reliable D call. The sequence derives from a human donor with alopecia areata. Material: CD4+ T cells sorted from blood, obtained at week 0. The CDR3 sequence is CASSEFGQDNYGYTF. For the CDR3, the DNA is TGTGCCAGCAGTGAATTCGGGCAGGATAACTATGGCTACACCTTC.